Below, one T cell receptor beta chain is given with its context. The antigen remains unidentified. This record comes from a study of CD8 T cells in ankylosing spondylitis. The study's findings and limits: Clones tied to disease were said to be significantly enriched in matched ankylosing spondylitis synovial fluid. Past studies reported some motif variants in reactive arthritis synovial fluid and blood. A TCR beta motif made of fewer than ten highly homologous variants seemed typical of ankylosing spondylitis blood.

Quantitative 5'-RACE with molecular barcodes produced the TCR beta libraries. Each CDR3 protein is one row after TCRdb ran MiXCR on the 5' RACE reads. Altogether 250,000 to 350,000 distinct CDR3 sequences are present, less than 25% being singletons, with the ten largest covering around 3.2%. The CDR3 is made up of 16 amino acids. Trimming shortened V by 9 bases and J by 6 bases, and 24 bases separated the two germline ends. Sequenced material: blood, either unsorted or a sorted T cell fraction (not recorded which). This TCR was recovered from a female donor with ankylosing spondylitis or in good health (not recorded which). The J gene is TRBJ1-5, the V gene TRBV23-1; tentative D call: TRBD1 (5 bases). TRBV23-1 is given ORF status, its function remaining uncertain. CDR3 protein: CARNKPTGVMGQPQHF. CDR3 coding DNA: TGCGCCAGGAATAAGCCTACAGGCGTGATGGGTCAGCCCCAGCATTTT.